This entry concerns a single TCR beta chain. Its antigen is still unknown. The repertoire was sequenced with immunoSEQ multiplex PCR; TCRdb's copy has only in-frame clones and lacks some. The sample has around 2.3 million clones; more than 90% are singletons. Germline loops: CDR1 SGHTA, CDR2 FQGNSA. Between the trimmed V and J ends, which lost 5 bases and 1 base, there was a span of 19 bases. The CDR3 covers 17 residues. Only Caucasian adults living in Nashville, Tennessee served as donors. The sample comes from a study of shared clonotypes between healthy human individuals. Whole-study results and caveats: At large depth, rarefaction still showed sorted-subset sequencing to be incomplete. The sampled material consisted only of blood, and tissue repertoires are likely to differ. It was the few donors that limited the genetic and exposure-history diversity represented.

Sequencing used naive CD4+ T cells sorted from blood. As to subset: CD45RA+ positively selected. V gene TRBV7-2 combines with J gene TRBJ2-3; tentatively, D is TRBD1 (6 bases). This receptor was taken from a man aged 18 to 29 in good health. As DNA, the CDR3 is TGTGCCAGCAGCACCACAGGGTCAGCTCTCGGCACAGATACGCAGTATTTT. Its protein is CASSTTGSALGTDTQYF.